A selection of T cell receptor beta chains follows, all from one sample in a study of blood T cell repertoires in COVID-19. TCRdb's copy holds only in-frame clones and misses some; the assay was immunoSEQ multiplex PCR. This table holds 220,000 or so clones, roughly nine tenths found once. The sequenced material came from peripheral blood. These receptors were obtained from a man aged 60 to 69 with COVID-19, enrolled during active disease. Each CDR3 is given with its conserved first and last residue. The order of the fields is V gene, clone size, D gene, J gene, CDR3 DNA, CDR3 protein. A D gene is named only where the DNA matches it firmly. Clone sizes are given selectively: once, few, many, or a class where the clone is expanded.

v_gene: TRBV25-1
abundance: NA
d_gene: NA
j_gene: TRBJ1-6
CDR3nt: TGTGCCAGCAGGGGCAGTACGATTGCCTATAATTCACCCCTCCACTTT
CDR3aa: CASRGSTIAYNSPLHF

v_gene: TRBV10-1
abundance: NA
d_gene: NA
j_gene: TRBJ1-5
CDR3nt: TGCGCCAGCAGTGAAGGGGCCTATCAGCCCCAGCATTTT
CDR3aa: CASSEGAYQPQHF

v_gene: TRBV7-2
abundance: NA
d_gene: TRBD1
j_gene: TRBJ2-2
CDR3nt: TGTGCCAGCAGCTTTGGGACAGGGAGGGCTAGTGAGACCGGGGAGCTGTTTTTT
CDR3aa: CASSFGTGRASETGELFF

v_gene: TRBV5-1
abundance: NA
d_gene: NA
j_gene: TRBJ1-1
CDR3nt: TGCGCCAGCAGTCCGAAGTGGGGCCAAAACACTGAAGCTTTCTTT
CDR3aa: CASSPKWGQNTEAFF

v_gene: TRBV5-5
abundance: NA
d_gene: TRBD1
j_gene: TRBJ1-2
CDR3nt: TGTGCCAGCAGCTCCCGGACAGGGGCGGACACCTTC
CDR3aa: CASSSRTGADTF

v_gene: TRBV5-3
abundance: NA
d_gene: TRBD2
j_gene: TRBJ2-7
CDR3nt: TGTGCCAGAAGCTCCCCGAGGACTAGCGGGAGGGATGGGTTATACGAGCAGTACTTC
CDR3aa: CARSSPRTSGRDGLYEQYF

v_gene: TRBV5-4
abundance: NA
d_gene: NA
j_gene: TRBJ1-1
CDR3nt: TGTGCCAGCAGCCCGGCGGGGCCAAAGGCGAACACTGAAGCTTTCTTT
CDR3aa: CASSPAGPKANTEAFF

v_gene: TRBV2
abundance: NA
d_gene: NA
j_gene: TRBJ1-1
CDR3nt: TGTGCCAGCAGTAGGACTGTGAACACTGAAGCTTTCTTT
CDR3aa: CASSRTVNTEAFF

v_gene: TRBV3-1/TRBV3-2
abundance: NA
d_gene: TRBD1
j_gene: TRBJ1-6
CDR3nt: TGTGCCAGCAGCCTGGCCGGGACAGGGGGCGGGTCCCTCCACTTT
CDR3aa: CASSLAGTGGGSLHF

v_gene: TRBV3-1/TRBV3-2
abundance: NA
d_gene: TRBD1
j_gene: TRBJ2-1
CDR3nt: TGTGCCAGCAGCCTAAGATCAGGACAGGGCTCGGGTGAGCAGTTCTTC
CDR3aa: CASSLRSGQGSGEQFF

v_gene: TRBV12-2
abundance: NA
d_gene: NA
j_gene: TRBJ2-3
CDR3nt: TGTGCAAGTCGCTTAGCGACTAGCGGTGGCACAGATACGCAGTATTTT
CDR3aa: CASRLATSGGTDTQYF

v_gene: TRBV5-1
abundance: NA
d_gene: NA
j_gene: TRBJ1-1
CDR3nt: TGCGCCAGCAGCTGGACATCGGAGGGGAACACTGAAGCTTTCTTT
CDR3aa: CASSWTSEGNTEAFF

v_gene: TRBV5-1
abundance: NA
d_gene: NA
j_gene: TRBJ2-7
CDR3nt: TGCGCCAGCAGCTTGGCCGGTCGCGAGCAGTACTTC
CDR3aa: CASSLAGREQYF

v_gene: TRBV7-8
abundance: NA
d_gene: TRBD1
j_gene: TRBJ2-2
CDR3nt: TGTGCCAGCAGCTCCCGGGACAGAAGGACCGGGGAGCTGTTTTTT
CDR3aa: CASSSRDRRTGELFF

v_gene: TRBV3-1/TRBV3-2
abundance: NA
d_gene: NA
j_gene: TRBJ1-2
CDR3nt: TGTGCCAGCAGCTCGCAGATAGATTGGAGGAGCTACACCTTC
CDR3aa: CASSSQIDWRSYTF

v_gene: TRBV19
abundance: few
d_gene: TRBD1
j_gene: TRBJ2-5
CDR3nt: TGTGCCAGTAGTATCACCACAGGGGGGACCCAGTACTTC
CDR3aa: CASSITTGGTQYF

v_gene: TRBV24-1
abundance: NA
d_gene: NA
j_gene: TRBJ2-7
CDR3nt: TGTGCCGTCGGGGATATCTACGAGCAGTACTTC
CDR3aa: CAVGDIYEQYF

v_gene: TRBV10-2
abundance: NA
d_gene: TRBD2
j_gene: TRBJ2-2
CDR3nt: TGCGCCACCAAGAGCGGGGGGTTAAACACCGGGGAGCTGTTTTTT
CDR3aa: CATKSGGLNTGELFF

v_gene: TRBV4-1
abundance: NA
d_gene: TRBD2
j_gene: TRBJ2-1
CDR3nt: TGCGCCAGCAGCCGAGGACTAGCTTCCAATGAGCAGTTCTTC
CDR3aa: CASSRGLASNEQFF

v_gene: TRBV28
abundance: NA
d_gene: TRBD2
j_gene: TRBJ2-3
CDR3nt: TGTGCCAGCAGTGGGAGCGGGATCGGCACAGATACGCAGTATTTT
CDR3aa: CASSGSGIGTDTQYF

v_gene: TRBV9
abundance: NA
d_gene: NA
j_gene: TRBJ2-1
CDR3nt: TGTGCCAGCAGCGTATTACTTAACAATGAGCAGTTCTTC
CDR3aa: CASSVLLNNEQFF

v_gene: TRBV18
abundance: few
d_gene: TRBD1
j_gene: TRBJ1-5
CDR3nt: TGTGCCAGCTCATCCGGACAGGTTAGCAATCAGCCCCAGCATTTT
CDR3aa: CASSSGQVSNQPQHF

v_gene: TRBV24-1
abundance: NA
d_gene: TRBD2
j_gene: TRBJ2-1
CDR3nt: TGTGCCACCAGTGATCCTAGCGGGAGGTCCTACAATGAGCAGTTCTTC
CDR3aa: CATSDPSGRSYNEQFF

v_gene: TRBV3-1/TRBV3-2
abundance: NA
d_gene: NA
j_gene: TRBJ1-2
CDR3nt: TGTGCCAGCAGCCAAGATTGGGGGGGCCGTGGCTACACCTTC
CDR3aa: CASSQDWGGRGYTF

v_gene: TRBV27
abundance: NA
d_gene: TRBD2
j_gene: TRBJ2-2
CDR3nt: TGTGCCAGCAGCAACTCCGGGGGGGGTGCGGGAACGAACACCGGGGAGCTGTTTTTT
CDR3aa: CASSNSGGGAGTNTGELFF

v_gene: TRBV19
abundance: NA
d_gene: NA
j_gene: TRBJ1-6
CDR3nt: TGTGCCAGTAGAGCAACCTCAAATTCACCCCTCCACTTT
CDR3aa: CASRATSNSPLHF

v_gene: TRBV11-1
abundance: NA
d_gene: TRBD1
j_gene: TRBJ2-5
CDR3nt: TGTGCCAGCAGCTTAAACAGGGGGCGGCAGGAGACCCAGTACTTC
CDR3aa: CASSLNRGRQETQYF

v_gene: TRBV5-1
abundance: NA
d_gene: TRBD1
j_gene: TRBJ1-1
CDR3nt: TGCGCCAGCCTAGGGACAGCCGGGGAAGCTTTCTTT
CDR3aa: CASLGTAGEAFF

v_gene: TRBV9
abundance: NA
d_gene: NA
j_gene: TRBJ2-1
CDR3nt: TGTGCCAGCAGCGTAGACCAGGGTGGAGAAGCTCCCAATGAGCAGTTCTTC
CDR3aa: CASSVDQGGEAPNEQFF

v_gene: TRBV5-1
abundance: NA
d_gene: TRBD1
j_gene: TRBJ2-1
CDR3nt: TGCGCCAGCAGCGCACAGGGGGGCTCCTACAATGAGCAGTTCTTC
CDR3aa: CASSAQGGSYNEQFF

v_gene: TRBV9
abundance: once
d_gene: NA
j_gene: TRBJ1-1
CDR3nt: TGTGCCAGCAGCGTAGCGGGGGGGGCATCTAATGAAGCTTTCTTT
CDR3aa: CASSVAGGASNEAFF

v_gene: TRBV7-9
abundance: NA
d_gene: NA
j_gene: TRBJ2-1
CDR3nt: TGTGCCAGCAGCCCGGGGACAAGTGACTTCTACAATGAGCAGTTCTTC
CDR3aa: CASSPGTSDFYNEQFF

v_gene: TRBV4-3
abundance: NA
d_gene: TRBD1
j_gene: TRBJ2-7
CDR3nt: TGCGCCAGCAGCCAAGAACAGACAGGGGTTGACGAGCAGTACTTC
CDR3aa: CASSQEQTGVDEQYF

v_gene: TRBV9
abundance: NA
d_gene: TRBD2
j_gene: TRBJ2-1
CDR3nt: TGTGCCAGCAGCTCATACCTGACGGGACTAGCGGGAGGGCCTGAACAGTTCTTC
CDR3aa: CASSSYLTGLAGGPEQFF

v_gene: TRBV6-2/TRBV6-3
abundance: NA
d_gene: TRBD2
j_gene: TRBJ2-1
CDR3nt: TGTGCCAGCAGTCGAAATAGCGGGTCCTACAATGAGCAGTTCTTC
CDR3aa: CASSRNSGSYNEQFF

v_gene: TRBV7-9
abundance: NA
d_gene: TRBD1
j_gene: TRBJ2-5
CDR3nt: TGTGCCAGCAGCCCTAATCCGGGACAGGCCGAAGAGACCCAGTACTTC
CDR3aa: CASSPNPGQAEETQYF

v_gene: TRBV13
abundance: NA
d_gene: NA
j_gene: TRBJ2-1
CDR3nt: TGTGCCAGCAGCCGACAAGGCCCCCTCTACAATGAGCAGTTCTTC
CDR3aa: CASSRQGPLYNEQFF

v_gene: TRBV5-1
abundance: NA
d_gene: TRBD2
j_gene: TRBJ2-5
CDR3nt: TGCGCCAGCAGCCGGGGGGGAGAGACCCAGTACTTC
CDR3aa: CASSRGGETQYF

v_gene: TRBV30
abundance: NA
d_gene: TRBD1
j_gene: TRBJ1-2
CDR3nt: TGTGCCTGGTTCAGCAGGGGGTTCAGCTATGGCTACACCTTC
CDR3aa: CAWFSRGFSYGYTF

v_gene: TRBV28
abundance: NA
d_gene: TRBD1
j_gene: TRBJ2-4
CDR3nt: TGTGCCAGCAGAAGCGGCGGGACAGGGGGGAAAAACATTCAGTACTTC
CDR3aa: CASRSGGTGGKNIQYF

v_gene: TRBV2
abundance: NA
d_gene: NA
j_gene: TRBJ1-4
CDR3nt: TGTGCCAGCAGCGCACAGGGTACGACTAATGAAAAACTGTTTTTT
CDR3aa: CASSAQGTTNEKLFF

v_gene: TRBV7-2
abundance: NA
d_gene: NA
j_gene: TRBJ2-1
CDR3nt: TGTGCCAGCAGCCCAGGTTTTAGTTCGTCATTTTCCTACAATGAGCAGTTCTTC
CDR3aa: CASSPGFSSSFSYNEQFF

v_gene: TRBV19
abundance: NA
d_gene: TRBD2
j_gene: TRBJ2-1
CDR3nt: TGTGCCAGTAGTATAACCGGGACTAGCGGGCCCACCGGGGGTGAGCAGTTCTTC
CDR3aa: CASSITGTSGPTGGEQFF

v_gene: TRBV5-4
abundance: NA
d_gene: NA
j_gene: TRBJ1-1
CDR3nt: TGTGCCAGCAGCCCGCTTTCGACAGTGAACACTGAAGCTTTCTTT
CDR3aa: CASSPLSTVNTEAFF

v_gene: TRBV21-1
abundance: NA
d_gene: NA
j_gene: TRBJ2-2
CDR3nt: TGTGCCAGCAGGACAAGACAGGGACCCTTGAACACCGGGGAGCTGTTTTTT
CDR3aa: CASRTRQGPLNTGELFF